Below, one TCR beta chain is given with its context. What it binds is not known. Here immunoSEQ multiplex PCR was the method, and the copy in TCRdb shows in-frame clones only, minus some. The sample contains roughly 80,000 clones, around 90% of which appear only once. The CDR3 is 16 residues long. Trimming took 4 bases from V and 5 from J; bases not matched to a gene: 8. CDR1 and CDR2 from the germline V gene are MNHNS and SASEGT. This record belongs to a study of graft-versus-host responses after intestinal transplantation. Study summary: Recipients got multivisceral, liver-intestinal, or isolated intestinal transplants. Anti-thymocyte globulin served as induction for all recipients, who then took tacrolimus and steroids for about three years.

Study observations and caveats: The study associated peak circulating GvH clone levels with early post-transplant HvG declines.

This material consisted of unstimulated CD8+ T cells sorted from spleen or lymph node cells, taken before transplant. The rearrangement uses TRBV6-1 and TRBJ2-5; TRBD2 matches at 12 bases. The receptor's source is a human donor who was the organ donor for an intestinal transplant. The CDR3 is CASSALAGGQGETQYF. The DNA for the CDR3 is TGTGCCAGCAGTGCACTAGCGGGGGGCCAGGGGGAGACCCAGTACTTC.